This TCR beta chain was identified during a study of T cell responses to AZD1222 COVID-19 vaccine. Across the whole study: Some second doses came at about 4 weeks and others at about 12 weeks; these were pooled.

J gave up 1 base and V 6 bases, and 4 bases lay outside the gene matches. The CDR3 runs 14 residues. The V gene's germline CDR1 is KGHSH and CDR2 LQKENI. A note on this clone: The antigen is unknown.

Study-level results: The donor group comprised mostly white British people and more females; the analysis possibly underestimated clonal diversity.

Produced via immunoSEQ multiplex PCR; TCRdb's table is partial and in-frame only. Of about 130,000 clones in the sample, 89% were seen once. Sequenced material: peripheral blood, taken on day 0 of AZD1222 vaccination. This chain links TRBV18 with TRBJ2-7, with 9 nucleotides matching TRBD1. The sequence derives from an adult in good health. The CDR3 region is CASSGTGYSYEQYF. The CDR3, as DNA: TGTGCCAGCTCCGGGACAGGGTATTCCTACGAGCAGTACTTC.